This T cell receptor (beta chain) was captured by sequencing in a study of blood T cell repertoires in COVID-19 (dated by TCRdb to the early 2020s). Describing the broader study: Samples from collaborators originated in the United States, Italy and Spain and spanned both the acute and convalescent phases of COVID-19. The prospective study material was composed of cDNA or gDNA derived from T cells, B-cell-depleted T cells, or PBMCs. Subjects who had been exposed to COVID-19, were actively infected with it, or had recovered from it provided the deeply sampled blood TCRbeta repertoires that made up the dataset. The repertoires were made available in a free public database intended to serve as a resource for research on the immune response to SARS-CoV-2. Samples were obtained from the ongoing ImmuneRACE study (first 160 participants) and from about 1,300 subjects provided by 6 global collaborators. Nearly every sample came with metadata listing a de-identified subject ID, COVID-19 status, age in years and sex. HLA class I and class II types, where available, came from metadata supplied by the sample provider rather than from assay-based typing.

Overall results and qualifications from the work: Clinical and demographic metadata were provided uncurated, with the amount varying by source and participant.

Enrolling through a virtual design, the prospective study's participants ranged in age from roughly 18 to 89 years and lived across approximately 25 United States geographic areas. In the prospective study, cohorts were assigned on the basis of participant-reported clinical history obtained from a screening survey and a study questionnaire. For ImmuneRACE Cohort 3, a participant was defined as recovered based on two consecutive negative NP/OP PCR tests, clearance by a healthcare professional, or resolution of symptoms. In the prospective study, mobile phlebotomists collected whole blood, serum and a nasopharyngeal or oropharyngeal swab from each participant. Prospective study participants could optionally give additional blood draws and questionnaires over a 2-month period. Prospective study blood samples were shipped either frozen or at room temperature before DNA extraction. As to this clone: Which antigen it targets is not known. Base qualities are not at hand, and no much larger clone is one base apart.

TCRbeta CDR3 regions were amplified from genomic DNA using the immunoSEQ Assay, a bias-controlled multiplex PCR. In the authors' own workflow: Within the assay, amplification of reference gene primers was used to estimate how many nucleated cells each sample contained. To quantify the absolute abundance of each unique TCRbeta CDR3 rearrangement, sequence reads were collapsed and filtered. For each sample, productive Simpson clonality was calculated as the square root of Simpson's diversity index across productive rearrangements. The table comes from immuneACCESS by way of TCRdb, which keeps in-frame sequences with V and J called. Part of the clones is missing from these tables; in studies checked, under half for an unresolved V gene and the rest for unknown reasons. That table is the source of V, J and clone size, and D and trimming were worked out from the DNA. Within this sample are about 300,000 clones, with about 85% of them counted one time only. Under 6% of the sample rests with the top ten.

The sample taken for sequencing was PBMCs or T cells enriched from blood (not recorded which). The receptor comes from a woman between 25 and 40 years old who had recovered from COVID-19.

The sequenced DNA: TGTGCCATCAGTCGAACTCTCTCCGGCCTCGGCGGGGGGAACACTGAAGCTTTCTTT. Translated, this is CAISRTLSGLGGGNTEAFF. The rearrangement combines TRBV10-3 with TRBJ1-1; D gene: possibly TRBD1, on 5 matching bases. CDR1 and CDR2, per the germline V gene, are ENHRY and SYGVKD. Trimming costs V 5 bases and J 1 base, and their ends lie 26 bases apart. Taken from cysteine to phenylalanine, the CDR3 has 19 residues. The only DNA kept is the CDR3, 57 bases in frame from the first base.